Each of the 30 T cell receptor beta chains below was sequenced from the same sample in a study of blood T cell repertoires in COVID-19. Generated by immunoSEQ multiplex PCR, the TCRdb table keeps only in-frame clones and is missing some. The sample has around 130,000 clones, 85% to 90% seen once. Sequencing was performed on peripheral blood. The source of these receptors is a human donor in a cohort sampled during active COVID-19.

The chain combines TRBV27 with TRBJ2-3; weak D call: TRBD2 (6 bases). Per germline, CDR1 MNHEY and CDR2 SMNVEV (reference sequence). Trimming left V 6 bases short and J 10 bases short, with 23 bases between. This CDR3 is built from 15 residues. CDR3 sequence: CASSRSGTAEWAQYF. CDR3 nucleotide sequence: TGTGCCAGCAGCCGATCCGGGACTGCCGAGTGGGCGCAGTATTTT.

V is TRBV28 and J is TRBJ2-7; maybe TRBD1 (6 bases). Germline CDR1 MDHEN, CDR2 SYDVKM. V lost 6 bases and J 2 bases, leaving 11 bases between the germline ends. The CDR3 length is 13 residues. Written as DNA, the CDR3 is TGTGCCAGCAGGGGGACATCTACCTACGAGCAGTACTTC. Its protein is CASRGTSTYEQYF.

J is TRBJ2-1 and V is TRBV18; TRBD2 matches at 13 bases. Germline assignment: CDR1 KGHSH and CDR2 LQKENI. The J segment lost 0 bases and the V segment lost 2 bases, leaving 1 base of the junction unmatched. CDR3 length equals 17 residues. CDR3 DNA sequence: TGTGCCAGCTCACCATGGACTAGCGGGAGCTCCTACAATGAGCAGTTCTTC. Its protein is CASSPWTSGSSYNEQFF.

The genes are TRBV28 and TRBJ2-2, with 8 nucleotides matching TRBD2. Germline values: CDR1 MDHEN, CDR2 SYDVKM. V lost 2 bases to trimming and J lost 1 base; unmatched junction nucleotides: 0. This CDR3 contains 15 residues. CDR3 in DNA: TGTGCCAGCAGTTTAGGGACTAGGAACACCGGGGAGCTGTTTTTT. Protein sequence: CASSLGTRNTGELFF.

The V and J genes are TRBV7-3 and TRBJ2-2; D is perhaps TRBD2 (7 bases). CDR3 size: 17 residues. V was pared by 5 bases and J by 5 bases, with 21 bases between. CDR1 is SGHTA and CDR2 is FQGTGA in the germline V gene. The CDR3 DNA reads TGTGCCAGCAGCCCCGAAGGGGGGGGATTTGGGACCGGGGAGCTGTTTTTT. This encodes CASSPEGGGFGTGELFF.

The CDR3 loop is CASSAPGGPGDTQYF. The CDR3 DNA sequence: TGTGCCAGCAGCGCCCCGGGGGGGCCGGGGGATACGCAGTATTTT. The chain uses TRBV7-9 and TRBJ2-3; 8 bases map to TRBD2. Germline loops: CDR1 SEHNR, CDR2 FQNEAQ (reference sequence). J gave up 6 bases and V 5 bases, and 10 bases lay outside the gene matches. The CDR3 is made up of 15 amino acids.

The chain couples TRBV10-3 to TRBJ2-1; a weak D match, TRBD1 (5 bases). Germline V gives CDR1 ENHRY, CDR2 SYGVKD. V lost 10 bases and J 4 bases, leaving 8 bases between the germline ends. The CDR3 is made up of 11 amino acids. CDR3 in amino acids: CATAGYNEQFF. CDR3 nucleotides: TGTGCCACTGCAGGGTACAATGAGCAGTTCTTC.

The gene calls are TRBV5-1 and TRBJ1-2; 8 positions match TRBD1. This CDR3 has 14 amino acids. The V and J ends lost 3 bases and 5 bases, in that order; junction bases with no gene match: 6. Germline values: CDR1 SGHRS, CDR2 YFSETQ. The CDR3 DNA follows: TGCGCCAGCAGCTCGCAGGGGGCCAAATATGGCTACACCTTC. Its translation is CASSSQGAKYGYTF.

The gene calls are TRBV2 and TRBJ1-2; D is possibly TRBD1 (5 bases). The CDR3 is made up of 13 amino acids. The germline V gene encodes CDR1 SNHLY and CDR2 FYNNEI. The V end lost 3 bases, the J end lost 2 bases, and 7 bases lay between the germline ends. The CDR3 is CASSDGGNYGYTF. DNA of the CDR3: TGTGCCAGCAGTGACGGGGGGAACTATGGCTACACCTTC.

The rearrangement links TRBV6-1 to TRBJ2-5; D might be TRBD1 (6 bases). In germline, CDR1 is MNHNS, CDR2 SASEGT. This CDR3 comprises 17 residues. Trimming took 4 bases from V and 3 from J, leaving 21 bases between them. This CDR3 reads CASSAQGQGPQKETQYF. The CDR3, as DNA: TGTGCCAGCAGTGCCCAGGGACAAGGGCCGCAAAAAGAGACCCAGTACTTC.

V gene TRBV9 combines with J gene TRBJ2-3; 9 bases agree with TRBD2. CDR3 size: 16 residues. The germline CDR1 and CDR2 sequences are SGDLS and YYNGEE. V trimming: 0 bases; J trimming: 1 base; junction bases outside the gene matches: 3. Written as DNA, the CDR3 is TGTGCCAGCAGCGTAGTTGAGCGGGGGGGCACAGATACGCAGTATTTT. It codes for CASSVVERGGTDTQYF.

The chain carries TRBV7-9 and TRBJ2-7, with D possibly matching TRBD2 (6 bases). The V gene lost 5 bases and the J gene lost 5 bases, with 16 bases spanning the gap. Germline V gene lookup returns CDR1 SEHNR and CDR2 FQNEAQ (reference sequence). CDR3 length equals 14 residues. In DNA, the CDR3 is TGTGCCAGCAGCAACCGGGACTCCCTCAACGAGCAGTACTTC. Translated: CASSNRDSLNEQYF.

The chain is built from TRBV29-1 and TRBJ2-1, with 12 bases fitting TRBD2. There are 16 residues in the CDR3. Germline V gives CDR1 SQVTM, CDR2 ANQGSEA. The V segment lost 5 bases and the J segment 0 bases; nucleotides outside the gene matches: 5. The CDR3 loop reads CSVRTSGRSSYNEQFF. The CDR3 DNA reads as TGCAGCGTTCGCACTAGCGGGAGGAGCTCCTACAATGAGCAGTTCTTC.

J is TRBJ1-4 and V is TRBV14, with TRBD1 matching 7 bases. The CDR3 has 14 residues. Germline V gives CDR1 SGHDN, CDR2 FVKESK. Trimming took 4 bases from V and 8 from J; bases not matched to a gene: 7. The CDR3 coding sequence is TGTGCCAGCAGCCCCAGACAGGGACGGGAAAAACTGTTTTTT. Amino acids: CASSPRQGREKLFF.

As DNA, the CDR3 is TGTGCCAGCAGCCAAGGCCTAGCGGGAGATCTGAATACGCAGTATTTT. Translated, it gives CASSQGLAGDLNTQYF. V is TRBV14 and J is TRBJ2-3; 10 nucleotides align to TRBD2. The CDR3 is 16 amino acids. Germline CDR1 reads SGHDN; CDR2 reads FVKESK. V lost 1 base to trimming and J lost 7 bases; unmatched junction nucleotides: 8.

The chain employs TRBV21-1 and TRBJ2-7; the table's D gene call, TRBD1, was not cross checked with the DNA. TRBV21-1 is tagged as a pseudogene. This CDR3 is built from 14 residues. The CDR3: CASSKGTGAGEQYF. CDR3 coding DNA: TGTGCCAGCAGCAAGGGGACAGGGGCAGGGGAGCAGTACTTC.

This clone was detected a few times. The chain employs TRBV15 and TRBJ1-5; 8 positions agree with TRBD1. Trimming cost V 5 bases and J 7 bases; bases outside gene matches: 7. Germline V CDR1 and CDR2: LNHNV, YYDKDF (reference sequence). The CDR3 covers 14 residues. The CDR3 nucleotides read TGTGCCACCAGCTCACCAGACAGGGGACAGCCCCAGCATTTT. Encoded protein: CATSSPDRGQPQHF. The full variable domain, completed using reference TRBV15 and TRBJ1-5, is DAMVIQNPRYQVTQFGKPVTLSCSQTLNHNVMYWYQQKSSQAPKLLFHYYDKDFNNEADTPDNFQSRRPNTSFCFLDIRSPGLGDTAMYLCATSSPDRGQPQHFGDGTRLSIL.

The chain combines TRBV28 with TRBJ1-1; TRBD1 is a possible D gene (6 bases). Germline CDR1 is MDHEN and CDR2 is SYDVKM. Trimming cost V 4 bases and J 3 bases, with 12 bases left between them. The CDR3 contains 14 residues. CDR3 in amino acids: CASSSPQGDTEAFF. For the CDR3, the DNA is TGTGCCAGCAGTTCCCCACAGGGAGACACTGAAGCTTTCTTT.

The V gene is TRBV7-2, the J gene TRBJ2-7; TRBD2 might be the D (6 bases). The CDR3 has 13 amino acids. V lost 1 base and J 7 bases, leaving 11 bases between the germline ends. Germline-derived CDR1 and CDR2 are SGHTA and FQGNSA. CDR3 protein: CASSLVSGDEQYF. In nucleotides, the CDR3 is TGTGCCAGCAGCTTAGTTTCGGGGGATGAGCAGTACTTC.

The chain links TRBV4-2 to TRBJ2-5; D perhaps matches TRBD1 (6 bases). CDR3 length: 15 residues. V shed 0 bases and J shed 5 bases, with 13 bases lying between them. CDR1 is LGHNA and CDR2 is YNFKEQ in the germline V gene. The CDR3 loop reads CASSQDTGLWETQYF. CDR3 DNA: TGTGCCAGCAGCCAAGATACAGGGTTATGGGAGACCCAGTACTTC.

The chain combines TRBV27 with TRBJ2-7; TRBD1 is a possible D gene (5 bases). The V and J ends lost 1 base and 5 bases respectively, with 15 bases between them. CDR1 is MNHEY and CDR2 is SMNVEV in the germline V gene (reference sequence). CDR3 length: 15 residues. The CDR3 here is CASSLFPDTGDEQYF. CDR3 nucleotides: TGTGCCAGCAGTTTATTCCCGGACACGGGCGACGAGCAGTACTTC.

The chain joins TRBV7-9 to TRBJ2-7; possible D gene TRBD1, 6 bases. Germline V gene lookup returns CDR1 SEHNR and CDR2 FQNEAQ (reference sequence). The length of the CDR3 is 16 residues. Trimming pared 5 bases from V and 3 bases from J, leaving 20 bases between. CDR3 protein: CASSPSHRERGYEQYF. The CDR3 DNA sequence: TGTGCCAGCAGCCCTTCCCACAGGGAAAGGGGCTACGAGCAGTACTTC. Filled out from reference TRBV7-9 and TRBJ2-7, the complete variable domain reads DTGVSQNPRHKITKRGQNVTFRCDPISEHNRLYWYRQTLGQGPEFLTYFQNEAQLEKSRLLSDRFSAERPKGSFSTLEIQRTEQGDSAMYLCASSPSHRERGYEQYFGPGTRLTVT.

The chain uses TRBV5-6 and TRBJ2-7, with a weak D call TRBD1 (5 bases). CDR3 length: 14 residues. Per germline, CDR1 SGHDT and CDR2 YYEEEE. V lost 3 bases, J lost 0 bases, and 10 bases lay in between. CDR3 sequence (DNA): TGTGCCAGCAGCTACGACGACAGCTCCTACGAGCAGTACTTC. Translation gives CASSYDDSSYEQYF. The variable domain in full, completed from reference TRBV5-6 and TRBJ2-7, reads DAGVTQSPTHLIKTRGQQVTLRCSPKSGHDTVSWYQQALGQGPQFIFQYYEEEERQRGNFPDRFSGHQFPNYSSELNVNALLLGDSALYLCASSYDDSSYEQYFGPGTRLTVT.

This chain joins TRBV18 and TRBJ1-2; D might be TRBD1 (6 bases). The germline V gene encodes CDR1 KGHSH and CDR2 LQKENI. This CDR3 is 15 amino acids long. V lost 3 bases and J 4 bases, leaving 15 bases between the germline ends. CDR3 DNA: TGTGCCAGCTCACCGTCGGCAGGGGCGCCCTATGGCTACACCTTC. Protein product: CASSPSAGAPYGYTF.

V gene TRBV5-5 combines with J gene TRBJ2-7; D might be TRBD1 (5 bases). Trimming pared 2 bases from V and 1 base from J, leaving 10 bases between. This CDR3 has 14 amino acids. Germline CDR1 SGHKS, CDR2 YYEKEE (reference sequence). CDR3 in amino acids: CASSFGAGSYEQYF. The CDR3 bases are TGTGCCAGCAGCTTTGGGGCCGGGTCCTACGAGCAGTACTTC.

This clone was seen a single time. The chain uses TRBV19 and TRBJ1-5, with TRBD1 matching over 7 bases. CDR3 size: 16 residues. Germline assignment: CDR1 LNHDA and CDR2 SQIVND (reference sequence). V dropped 3 bases and J dropped 3; count of bases not matched to a gene: 8. The CDR3 DNA sequence: TGTGCCAGTAGTATGGTTCGCAGGGGGGACAATCAGCCCCAGCATTTT. Translating gives CASSMVRRGDNQPQHF. Complete variable domain (other parts from reference TRBV19 and TRBJ1-5): DGGITQSPKYLFRKEGQNVTLSCEQNLNHDAMYWYRQDPGQGLRLIYYSQIVNDFQKGDIAEGYSVSREKKESFPLTVTSAQKNPTAFYLCASSMVRRGDNQPQHFGDGTRLSIL.

The chain has TRBV28 and TRBJ2-2, with TRBD1 identical over 7 bases. V lost 5 bases, J lost 7 bases, and 10 bases stayed unmatched. In germline, CDR1 is MDHEN, CDR2 SYDVKM. The CDR3 loop spans 15 amino acids. DNA for the CDR3: TGTGCCAGCAGTCCTCCCCGGACAGGTTACGGGGAGCTGTTTTTT. Its translation: CASSPPRTGYGELFF. Looking up the rest from reference TRBV28 and TRBJ2-2 gives the full variable domain: DVKVTQSSRYLVKRTGEKVFLECVQDMDHENMFWYRQDPGLGLRLIYFSYDVKMKEKGDIPEGYSVSREKKERFSLILESASTNQTSMYLCASSPPRTGYGELFFGEGSRLTVL.

In its sample, this clone was seen once. The chain carries TRBV30 and TRBJ1-4; 10 nucleotides align to TRBD1. This CDR3 contains 15 residues. The germline CDR1 and CDR2 sequences are GTSNPN and SVGIG (reference sequence). Trimming removed 2 bases from V and 7 bases from J; junction bases left unmatched: 7. The CDR3 bases are TGTGCCTGGAGTTCGGGGACAGGGGTATCTGAAAAACTGTTTTTT. This gives the protein CAWSSGTGVSEKLFF.

V is TRBV25-1 and J is TRBJ2-7; TRBD1 aligns across 7 bases. Germline V gives CDR1 MGHDK, CDR2 SYGVNS. V was clipped by 1 base and J by 3 bases; unmatched bases: 6. The CDR3 has 15 residues. The CDR3 sequence is CASSESQDRYYEQYF. CDR3 in DNA: TGTGCCAGCAGTGAATCTCAGGACAGGTACTACGAGCAGTACTTC.

This clone was seen only once. The V gene is TRBV6-2 or TRBV6-3, the J gene TRBJ2-7; no firm D call. This CDR3 is built from 16 residues. The germline gives CDR1 MNHEY, CDR2 SVGEGT. V lost 0 bases, J lost 3 bases, and 15 bases lay in between. CDR3 coding DNA: TGTGCCAGCAGTTACTCCCAGGTCCCCTTAAACTACGAGCAGTACTTC. Amino acids: CASSYSQVPLNYEQYF.